This T cell receptor beta chain was captured in a study of blood T cell repertoires in COVID-19. Background on the study: Acute-phase and convalescent COVID-19 samples originated in the United States, Italy and Spain.

The study recruited people aged about 18 to 95 years across approximately 24 US areas. In germline, CDR1 is LGHDT, CDR2 YNNKEL (reference sequence). The CDR3 consists of 13 residues. V shed 3 bases and J shed 0 bases, with 5 bases lying between them. TCRdb's table, derived via immunoSEQ multiplex PCR, lists solely in-frame clones and lacks some. The sample lists roughly 260,000 clones; about 87% were seen once. This sequence joins TRBV3-1 (or the pseudogene TRBV3-2) and TRBJ1-1; D unresolved. The TCR comes from a woman aged 25 to 39 with acute COVID-19. The sequenced material came from PBMCs or T cells enriched from blood (not recorded which). This CDR3 reads CASSQAVNTEAFF. For the CDR3, the DNA is TGTGCCAGCAGCCAGGCGGTGAACACTGAAGCTTTCTTT.